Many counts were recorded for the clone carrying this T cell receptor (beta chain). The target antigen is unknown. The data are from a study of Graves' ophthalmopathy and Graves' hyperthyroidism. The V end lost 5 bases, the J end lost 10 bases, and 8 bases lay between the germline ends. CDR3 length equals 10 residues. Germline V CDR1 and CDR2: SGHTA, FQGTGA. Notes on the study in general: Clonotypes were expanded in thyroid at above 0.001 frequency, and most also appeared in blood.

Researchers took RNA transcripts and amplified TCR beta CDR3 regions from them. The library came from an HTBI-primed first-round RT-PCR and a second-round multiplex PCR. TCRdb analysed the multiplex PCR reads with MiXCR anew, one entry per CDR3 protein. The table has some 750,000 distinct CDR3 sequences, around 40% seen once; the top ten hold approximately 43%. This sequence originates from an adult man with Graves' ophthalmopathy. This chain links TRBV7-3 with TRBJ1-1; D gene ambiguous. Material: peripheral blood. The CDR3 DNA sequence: TGTGCCAGCAGCCTCCTCGCAGCTTTCTTT. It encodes CASSLLAAFF.